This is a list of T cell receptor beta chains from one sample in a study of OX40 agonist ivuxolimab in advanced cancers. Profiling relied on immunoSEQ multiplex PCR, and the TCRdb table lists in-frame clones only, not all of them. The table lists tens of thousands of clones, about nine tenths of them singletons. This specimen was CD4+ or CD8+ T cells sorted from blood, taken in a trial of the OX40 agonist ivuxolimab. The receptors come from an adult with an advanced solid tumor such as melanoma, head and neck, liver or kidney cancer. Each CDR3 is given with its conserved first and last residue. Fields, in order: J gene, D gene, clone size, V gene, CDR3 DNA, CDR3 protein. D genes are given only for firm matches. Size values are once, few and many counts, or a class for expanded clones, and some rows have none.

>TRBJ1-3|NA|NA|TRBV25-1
TGTGCCAGCAGTAAAGGACAGAGCTCTGGAAACACCATATATTTT
CASSKGQSSGNTIYF
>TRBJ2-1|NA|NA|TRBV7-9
TGTGCCAGCAGCTCGGGGCTCCAGGGCTCAGCTCTCTCCTACAATGAGCAGTTCTTC
CASSSGLQGSALSYNEQFF
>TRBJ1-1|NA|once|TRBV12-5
TGTGCTAGTGGTTTGTCCCTGACAGGAAACACTGAAGCTTTCTTT
CASGLSLTGNTEAFF
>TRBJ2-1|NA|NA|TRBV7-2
TGTGCCAGCAGCGGCCAGCGCCCTTACAATGAGCAGTTCTTC
CASSGQRPYNEQFF
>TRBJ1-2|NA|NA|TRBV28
TGTGCCAGCAGTTTAACCCCTGGACTGGAGAGTGGCTACACCTTC
CASSLTPGLESGYTF
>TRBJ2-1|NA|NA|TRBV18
TGTGCCAGCTCACCGCAACAGGATGAGCAGTTCTTC
CASSPQQDEQFF
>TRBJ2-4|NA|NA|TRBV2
TGTGCCAGCAGCCCTCCTACAGGGGCCAAAAACATTCAGTACTTC
CASSPPTGAKNIQYF
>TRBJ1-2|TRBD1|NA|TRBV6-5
TGTGCCAGCAGTTACTCGAGAAGGGGGCAGAGTGGCTACACCTTC
CASSYSRRGQSGYTF
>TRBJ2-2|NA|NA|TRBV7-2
TGTGCCAGCAGCTTTACGGGATCTACTAACACCGGGGAGCTGTTTTTT
CASSFTGSTNTGELFF
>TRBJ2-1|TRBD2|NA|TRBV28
TGTGCCAGCAGTCCTAGCGGGAGTGGGAATGAGCAGTTCTTC
CASSPSGSGNEQFF
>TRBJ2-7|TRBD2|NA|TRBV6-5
TGTGCCAGCAGTTACGCGGGAGTGGTGGACTACGAGCAGTACTTC
CASSYAGVVDYEQYF
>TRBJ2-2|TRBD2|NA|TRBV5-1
TGCGCCAGCAGCTTGGTCCCTACAGCGGGAGGTCCCGGGGAGCTGTTTTTT
CASSLVPTAGGPGELFF
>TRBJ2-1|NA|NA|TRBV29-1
TGCAGCGTTGGCCCCCTCGGGACTGGGAATGAGCAGTTCTTC
CSVGPLGTGNEQFF
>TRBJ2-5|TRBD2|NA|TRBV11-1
TGTGCCAGCAGCTTAGAGGGACTAGCGTCTGAGACCCAGTACTTC
CASSLEGLASETQYF
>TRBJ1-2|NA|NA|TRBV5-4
TGTGCCAGCAGCTTGGCTGGAGTGGTTAGCTACACCTTC
CASSLAGVVSYTF
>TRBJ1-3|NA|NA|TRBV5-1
TGCGCCAGCAGCGAAGGGCCCTCTGGAAACACCATATATTTT
CASSEGPSGNTIYF
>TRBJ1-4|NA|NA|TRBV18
TGTGCCAGCTCACCACCGATGAGGACCTCTAATGAAAAACTGTTTTTT
CASSPPMRTSNEKLFF
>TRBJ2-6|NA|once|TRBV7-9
TGTGCCAGCAGCCCTCTTGGTGGTGCGCCTGGGGCCAACGTCCTGACTTTC
CASSPLGGAPGANVLTF
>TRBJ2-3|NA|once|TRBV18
TGTGCCAGCTCACCACCCTCTAGTACAGATACGCAGTATTTT
CASSPPSSTDTQYF
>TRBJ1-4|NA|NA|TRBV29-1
TGCAGCGTGGAACAGGGTGCTAATGAAAAACTGTTTTTT
CSVEQGANEKLFF
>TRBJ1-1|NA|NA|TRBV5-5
TGTGCCAGCAGCCTTGACCCATATGGGGGTGGAGCTTTCTTT
CASSLDPYGGGAFF
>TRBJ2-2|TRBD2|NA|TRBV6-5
TGTGCCAGCAAACTCCTAGCGGGAGGGACCGGGGAGCTGTTTTTT
CASKLLAGGTGELFF
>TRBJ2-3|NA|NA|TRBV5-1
TGCGCCAGCAGCCTAACGGGACTCGAGGCGCAGTATTTT
CASSLTGLEAQYF
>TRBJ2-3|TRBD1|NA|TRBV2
TGTGCCAGCAGTGGACTAGGGACAGGGAATACGCAGTATTTT
CASSGLGTGNTQYF
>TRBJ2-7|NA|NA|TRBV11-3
TGTGCCAGCAGCTTCTCGCGGGACTACGAGCAGTACTTC
CASSFSRDYEQYF
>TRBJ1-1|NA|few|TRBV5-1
TGCGCCAGCAGCTCGGGCAGAAGCCCGTCCGACACTGAAGCTTTCTTT
CASSSGRSPSDTEAFF
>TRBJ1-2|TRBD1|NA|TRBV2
TGTGCCAGCACTCAGGACAGGGGGTTATTATATTATGGCTACACCTTC
CASTQDRGLLYYGYTF